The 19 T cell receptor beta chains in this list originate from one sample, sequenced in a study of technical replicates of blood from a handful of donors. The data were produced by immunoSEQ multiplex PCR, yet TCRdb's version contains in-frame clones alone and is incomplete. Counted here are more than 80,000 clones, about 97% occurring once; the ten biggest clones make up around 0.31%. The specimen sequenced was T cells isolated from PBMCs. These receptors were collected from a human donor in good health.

DNA of the CDR3: TGTGCCAGCAGTGAATTTGCTGACAGGGGTGGCTACACCTTC. This sequence encodes CASSEFADRGGYTF. This chain connects TRBV2 to TRBJ1-2, with 8 bases identical to TRBD1. Germline-derived CDR1 and CDR2 are SNHLY and FYNNEI. The CDR3 has 14 amino acids. V was pared by 2 bases and J by 7 bases, with 6 bases of the junction left unmatched. Looking up the rest from reference TRBV2 and TRBJ1-2 gives the full variable domain: EPEVTQTPSHQVTQMGQEVILRCVPISNHLYFYWYRQILGQKVEFLVSFYNNEISEKSEIFDDQFSVERPDGSNFTLKIRSTKLEDSAMYFCASSEFADRGGYTFGSGTRLTVV.

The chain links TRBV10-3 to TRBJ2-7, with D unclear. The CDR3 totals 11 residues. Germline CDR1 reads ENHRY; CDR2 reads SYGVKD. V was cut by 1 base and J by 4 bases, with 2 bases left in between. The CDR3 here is CAISELYEQYF. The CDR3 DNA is TGTGCCATCAGTGAGTTATACGAGCAGTACTTC.

DNA for the CDR3: TGTGCCAGCAGCGTAGGGGCCAGTGGTGCTTTCTTT. Encoded protein: CASSVGASGAFF. The chain joins TRBV9 to TRBJ1-1, with D uncertain. The V end was cut by 0 bases, the J end by 11 bases, with 11 bases between. The CDR3 has 12 residues. Germline values: CDR1 SGDLS, CDR2 YYNGEE.

CDR3 bases: TGTGCCAGCTCACCACCTTTGGCCAGGAACACTGAAGCTTTCTTT. Its protein product is CASSPPLARNTEAFF. The chain joins TRBV18 to TRBJ1-1; D is uncertain. CDR1 is KGHSH and CDR2 is LQKENI in the germline V gene. This CDR3 spans 15 amino acids. V lost 0 bases, J lost 1 base, and 9 bases lay in between.

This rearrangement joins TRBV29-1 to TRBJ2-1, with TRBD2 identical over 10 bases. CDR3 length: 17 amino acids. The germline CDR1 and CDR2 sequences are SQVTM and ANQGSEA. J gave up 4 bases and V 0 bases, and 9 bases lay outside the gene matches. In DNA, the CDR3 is TGCAGCGTTGAAGATCTCAGCGGGAGGGCCCTATACAATGAGCAGTTCTTC. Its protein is CSVEDLSGRALYNEQFF.

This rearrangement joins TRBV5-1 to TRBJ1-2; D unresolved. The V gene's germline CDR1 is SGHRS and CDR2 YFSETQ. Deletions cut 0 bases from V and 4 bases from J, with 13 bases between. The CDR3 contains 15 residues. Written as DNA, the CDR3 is TGCGCCAGCAGCTTGGCCTATGCAAATCCCTATGGCTACACCTTC. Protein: CASSLAYANPYGYTF. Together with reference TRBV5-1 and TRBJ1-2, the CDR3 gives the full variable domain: KAGVTQTPRYLIKTRGQQVTLSCSPISGHRSVSWYQQTPGQGLQFLFEYFSETQRNKGNFPGRFSGRQFSNSRSEMNVSTLELGDSALYLCASSLAYANPYGYTFGSGTRLTVV.

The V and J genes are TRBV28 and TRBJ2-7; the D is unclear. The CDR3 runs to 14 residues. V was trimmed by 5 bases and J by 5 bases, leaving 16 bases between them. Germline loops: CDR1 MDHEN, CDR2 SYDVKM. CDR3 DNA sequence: TGTGCCAGCAGTCCTAATTTTGGAGCCGACGAGCAGTACTTC. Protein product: CASSPNFGADEQYF.

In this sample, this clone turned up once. The CDR3: CASSIPGQGHTEAFF. The CDR3 DNA reads as TGTGCCAGTAGTATTCCGGGACAGGGGCACACTGAAGCTTTCTTT. The chain recombines TRBV19 with TRBJ1-1, with 10 bases aligning to TRBD1. J was trimmed by 3 bases and V by 3 bases; bases with no gene match: 4. Germline V gene lookup returns CDR1 LNHDA and CDR2 SQIVND (reference sequence). This CDR3 is built from 15 residues.

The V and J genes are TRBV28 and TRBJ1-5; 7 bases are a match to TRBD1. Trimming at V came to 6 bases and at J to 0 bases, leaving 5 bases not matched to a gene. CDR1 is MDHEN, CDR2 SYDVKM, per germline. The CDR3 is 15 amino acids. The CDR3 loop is CASSRQGNSNQPQHF. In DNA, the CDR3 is TGTGCCAGCAGCAGACAGGGAAATAGCAATCAGCCCCAGCATTTT.

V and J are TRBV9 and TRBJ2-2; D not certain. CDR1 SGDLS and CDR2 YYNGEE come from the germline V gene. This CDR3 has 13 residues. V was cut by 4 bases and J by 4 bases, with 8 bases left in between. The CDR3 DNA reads TGTGCCAGCAGCCGGTCCCCCACCGGGGAGCTGTTTTTT. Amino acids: CASSRSPTGELFF.

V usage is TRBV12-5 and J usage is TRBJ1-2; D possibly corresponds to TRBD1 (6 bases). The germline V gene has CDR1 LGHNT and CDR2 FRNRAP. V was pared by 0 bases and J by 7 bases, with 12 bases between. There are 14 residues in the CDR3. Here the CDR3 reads CASGLVPETGGYTF. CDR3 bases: TGTGCTAGTGGTTTGGTACCCGAGACAGGTGGCTACACCTTC. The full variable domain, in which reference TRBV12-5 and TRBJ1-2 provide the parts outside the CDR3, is DARVTQTPRHKVTEMGQEVTMRCQPILGHNTVFWYRQTMMQGLELLAYFRNRAPLDDSGMPKDRFSAEMPDATLATLKIQPSEPRDSAVYFCASGLVPETGGYTFGSGTRLTVV.

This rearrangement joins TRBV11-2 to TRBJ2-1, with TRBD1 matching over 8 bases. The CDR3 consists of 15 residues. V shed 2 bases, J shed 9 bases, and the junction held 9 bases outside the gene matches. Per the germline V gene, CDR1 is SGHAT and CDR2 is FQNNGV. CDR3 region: CASSLQGAAGTEQFF. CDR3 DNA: TGTGCCAGCAGCTTACAGGGGGCAGCTGGGACTGAGCAGTTCTTC. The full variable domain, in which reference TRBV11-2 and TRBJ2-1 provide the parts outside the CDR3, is EAGVAQSPRYKIIEKRQSVAFWCNPISGHATLYWYQQILGQGPKLLIQFQNNGVVDDSQLPKDRFSAERLKGVDSTLKIQPAKLEDSAVYLCASSLQGAAGTEQFFGPGTRLTVL.

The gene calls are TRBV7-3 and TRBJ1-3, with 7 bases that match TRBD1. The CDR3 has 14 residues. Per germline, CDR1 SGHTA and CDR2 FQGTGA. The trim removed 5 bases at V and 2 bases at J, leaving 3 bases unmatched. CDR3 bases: TGTGCCAGCAGCGTCGGGACAGCTGGAAACACCATATATTTT. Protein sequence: CASSVGTAGNTIYF.

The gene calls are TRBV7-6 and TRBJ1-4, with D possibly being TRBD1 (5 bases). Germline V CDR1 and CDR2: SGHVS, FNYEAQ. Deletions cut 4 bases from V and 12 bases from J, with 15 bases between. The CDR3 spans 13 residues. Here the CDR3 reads CASSSGTWVELFF. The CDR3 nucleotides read TGTGCCAGCAGCTCCGGGACTTGGGTAGAACTGTTTTTT.

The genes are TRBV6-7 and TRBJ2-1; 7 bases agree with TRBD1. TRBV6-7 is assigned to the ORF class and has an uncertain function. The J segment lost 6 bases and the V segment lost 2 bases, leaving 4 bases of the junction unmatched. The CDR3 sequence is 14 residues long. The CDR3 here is CASSYLQGINEQFF. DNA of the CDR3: TGTGCCAGCAGTTACCTACAGGGGATCAATGAGCAGTTCTTC.

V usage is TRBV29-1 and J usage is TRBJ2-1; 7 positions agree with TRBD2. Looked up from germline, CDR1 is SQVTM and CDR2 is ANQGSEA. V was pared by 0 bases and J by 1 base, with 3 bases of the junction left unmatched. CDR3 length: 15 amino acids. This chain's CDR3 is CSVEELGGSYNEQFF. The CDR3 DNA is TGCAGCGTTGAAGAACTGGGGGGGTCCTACAATGAGCAGTTCTTC.

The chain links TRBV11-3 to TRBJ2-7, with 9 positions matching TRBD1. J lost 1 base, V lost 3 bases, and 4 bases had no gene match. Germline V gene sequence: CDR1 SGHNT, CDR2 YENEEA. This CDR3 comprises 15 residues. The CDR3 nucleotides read TGTGCCAGCAGCTTCTGGACAGGGGTGTCCTACGAGCAGTACTTC. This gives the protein CASSFWTGVSYEQYF. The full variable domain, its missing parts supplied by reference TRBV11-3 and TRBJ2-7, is EAGVVQSPRYKIIEKKQPVAFWCNPISGHNTLYWYLQNLGQGPELLIRYENEEAVDDSQLPKDRFSAERLKGVDSTLKIQPAELGDSAVYLCASSFWTGVSYEQYFGPGTRLTVT.

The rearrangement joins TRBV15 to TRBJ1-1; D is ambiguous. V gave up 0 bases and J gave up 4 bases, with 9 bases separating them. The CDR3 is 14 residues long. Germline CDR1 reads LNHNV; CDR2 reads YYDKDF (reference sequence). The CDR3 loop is CATSRESTSTEAFF. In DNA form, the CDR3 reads TGTGCCACCAGCAGAGAGTCAACGAGCACTGAAGCTTTCTTT.

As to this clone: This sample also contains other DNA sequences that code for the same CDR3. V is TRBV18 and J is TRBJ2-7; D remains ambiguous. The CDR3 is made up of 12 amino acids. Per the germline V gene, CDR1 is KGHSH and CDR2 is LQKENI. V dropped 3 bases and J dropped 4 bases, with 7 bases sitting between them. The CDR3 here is CASSPSFYEQYF. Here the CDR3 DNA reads TGTGCCAGCTCACCTTCTTTTTACGAGCAGTACTTC.